One T cell receptor beta chain is described in this entry. Its specific antigen is unknown. One end of the junction is discordant with germline, which a read error may explain. Every donor was a healthy Caucasian. The twin cohort comprised three pairs of female monozygotic twins, all aged roughly 18 to 30 years. RNA for TCR libraries was isolated from peripheral blood mononuclear cells. The data are from a study of identical twins (dated by TCRdb to 2016 to 2017). Context from the whole study: To test whether fetal clonotypes persist, the study used deep sequencing on TCR alpha and beta repertoires from monozygotic twins, unrelated adults of various ages, and cord blood. To rule out contamination, the twin experiments were replicated at different times with different library preparation protocols. Results the study describes overall, beyond this receptor: Out-of-frame TCR alpha sharing in monozygotic twins was systematically underestimated by recombination models, whereas sharing between unrelated individuals was in agreement with the recombination models. Compared with coincidental sharing between unrelated individuals, an excess of low generation-probability sequences was observed among out-of-frame TCR alpha sequences shared between twins. Fewer insertions were carried by abundant cord blood beta clonotypes; a weaker similar trend was observed in young adult naive repertoires, while no such trend was observed in memory repertoires. Because the same donors could not be followed over many years, the conclusions relied on cross-sectional statistical analysis. Zero-insertion analyses could be partly confounded by invariant T cells such as MAIT and iNKT, though diverse VJ usage argued against such confounding for most clonotypes. A weaker excess of twin sharing was found in beta out-of-frame sequences because the signal-to-noise ratio was lowered by fewer shared sequences.

CDR1 and CDR2 (DFQATT, SNEGSKA) derive from the germline V gene (reference sequence). Counted from cysteine to phenylalanine, this CDR3 has 17 amino acids. The CDR3 DNA has 51 bases and is translated from base 1. Library preparation was by 5' RACE. TCRdb names Illumina HiSeq 2000 as the instrument used. Template switching introduced a universal primer binding site; the final cDNA contained a unique molecular identifier, enabling accurate counting of TCR cDNA molecules. Specific primers in the conserved constant-segment region were used to synthesize first-strand cDNA for TCR alpha and beta chains. To control for contamination, each cDNA library was double barcoded with a SMART-Mk sample barcode plus Illumina barcodes. Two successive PCR steps introduced TruSeq adapter sequences along with Illumina sample barcodes. The Illumina HiSeq platform was used with custom primers to sequence TCR alpha and beta cDNA libraries. The original pipeline was this. MiGEC was used to process raw reads and extract unique molecular identifiers, and MiXCR was used to find CDR3 positions. Recombination models were inferred per individual with the repgenHMM and IGoR tools using an EM algorithm. Shared clonotype analysis was performed with the tcR package in R, normalizing sharing by the product of cloneset sizes. Out-of-frame nonproductive sequences were analyzed to study raw recombination free of thymic and clonal selection effects. The public reads were reprocessed in TCRdb via fastp at Q25 and MiXCR, keeping in-frame beta chains. CDR3 protein sequences are deduplicated, and each keeps its most common genes and DNA. These V and J calls are TCRdb output, not the study's own analysis. The sample table holds under 900,000 distinct CDR3 sequences, of which roughly 18% were seen once. The ten largest clones add up to about an eighth of the sample.

These data also formed part of another study, on T cells expressing NK-cell markers. Taken from the second paper: Fewer than ten donors provided sorted CD3+CD56+NKG2C+, CD3+CD56+NKG2C- and CD3+CD56-NKG2C+ T-cell subsets, whose TCR beta-chain repertoires were profiled. Among the eight sequenced donors, only one was HCMV-seronegative, while the other seven were HCMV-seropositive. In several experiments an anti-gammadeltaTCR antibody was added to restrict sorting to alphabetaTCR-expressing T cells. For several donors, the dominant CD3+CD56+NKG2C+ clonotypes were among the top 10 CD8+ clonotypes and accounted for roughly 1.0-8% of CD8+ T cells. Those dominant clonotypes were again the most abundant among CD3+CD56-NKG2C+ cells in a handful of donors, at about 25-60.1%. Whether the expanded NKG2C-expressing T cell clones were specific for HCMV antigens remained unclear. Randomly selected healthy volunteers, three men and five women, were used as the eight sequenced donors. HCMV serostatus was determined by detecting HCMV-specific IgG in serum with a commercial ELISA kit. Bulk peripheral blood T-cell repertoires were additionally sequenced from unsorted PBMC for six donors. MIGEC was used to demultiplex reads and group the reads by UMI, and MiTCR was used to assemble and quantify clonotypes. To remove erroneous sequences, TCR cDNA sequences were retained only when supported by two or more reads. The tcR package was used for downstream repertoire analysis, and clonotypes were matched across fractions by CDR3 nucleotide sequence plus V segment. VDJmatch was used to annotate antigen specificity against VDJdb, with one amino acid substitution in CDR3 permitted.

Sequencing input: PBMCs. The chain uses TRBV20-1 and TRBJ2-3, and TRBD2 aligns with 8 junction nucleotides. This sequence originates from a young woman in good health. The nucleotides are TGCTGTGCTATGGGACGTGTGACGGGAGGGTACACAGATACGCAGTATTTT. Its protein reads: CCAMGRVTGGYTDTQYF.